This entry lists 19 T cell receptor beta chains sequenced from one sample in a study of CD8+ T cells in alopecia areata. Collected material from alopecia areata patients comprised lesional scalp punch biopsies and peripheral blood. RNA, once extracted, was reverse transcribed into cDNA for use as the sequencing template. Clones were sequenced by immunoSEQ multiplex PCR, and TCRdb holds only the in-frame ones, with some missing. Among about 12,000 clones listed, just over 55% were seen once. Source material: skin. These TCRs come from a human donor with alopecia areata.

This clone was counted a few times. The rearrangement uses TRBV5-1 and TRBJ2-7, with D perhaps TRBD1 or TRBD2 (5 bases each). This CDR3 has 16 residues. V was cut by 0 bases and J by 5 bases, with 18 bases left in between. In germline, CDR1 is SGHRS, CDR2 YFSETQ. The CDR3 is CASSLGGSGKVNEQYF. CDR3 sequence (DNA): TGCGCCAGCAGCTTGGGCGGGTCAGGGAAGGTAAACGAGCAGTACTTC.

This clone was counted between two and nine times. V gene TRBV7-2 combines with J gene TRBJ1-2; 12 positions match TRBD1. Germline CDR1 is SGHTA and CDR2 is FQGNSA. V shed 1 base, J shed 8 bases, and the junction held 5 bases outside the gene matches. This CDR3 spans 15 amino acids. The CDR3 DNA is TGTGCCAGCAGCTTAGTGGGGACAGGGGGCGAAGGCTACACCTTC. It specifies CASSLVGTGGEGYTF.

This clone turned up a few times. The genes are TRBV19 and TRBJ2-7, with D possibly called TRBD1 or TRBD2 (5 bases each). Germline loops: CDR1 LNHDA, CDR2 SQIVND (reference sequence). The germline V and J ends were trimmed by 3 bases and 0 bases, with 15 bases remaining between them. The CDR3 extends over 16 amino acids. In DNA form, the CDR3 reads TGTGCCAGTAGTATCTCCGGGGACGGCTTCTCCTACGAGCAGTACTTC. This gives the protein CASSISGDGFSYEQYF.

The chain joins TRBV4-1 to TRBJ2-1, with D possibly TRBD2 on 7 matching bases. This CDR3 is 15 amino acids long. Trimming stripped 4 bases from V and 5 bases from J, with 15 bases between. Per the germline V gene, CDR1 is MGHRA and CDR2 is YSYEKL. The CDR3 nucleotides read TGCGCCAGCAGCCGAGGGGGAGGGTGGAACAATGAGCAGTTCTTC. Its protein product is CASSRGGGWNNEQFF.

On this clone: A junction end diverges from the germline sequence, so it may reflect a read error. Other nucleotide sequences in the sample specify the same CDR3. This sequence joins TRBV5-5 and TRBJ2-7, with D possibly TRBD1 on 5 matching bases. The CDR3 totals 11 residues. Per the germline V gene, CDR1 is SGHKS and CDR2 is YYEKEE (reference sequence). The CDR3 reads CASSLGVDSHF. CDR3 sequence (DNA): TGTGCCAGCAGCTTGGGAGTCGACAGCCACTTC.

The chain joins TRBV10-1 to TRBJ2-3, with 12 bases matching TRBD2. V trimming: 5 bases; J trimming: 0 bases; junction bases outside the gene matches: 3. Germline-derived CDR1 and CDR2 are WNHNN and SYGVQD (reference sequence). CDR3 length equals 16 residues. CDR3 bases: TGCGCCAGCAGTTCAGGACTAGCGGGGAGCACAGATACGCAGTATTTT. Protein sequence: CASSSGLAGSTDTQYF.

The table lists this clone with a few counts. The rearrangement links TRBV2 to TRBJ1-5, with TRBD1 as a possible D gene (5 bases). The CDR3 is made up of 14 amino acids. Germline CDR1 and CDR2: SNHLY and FYNNEI. V dropped 2 bases and J dropped 7 bases, with 12 bases sitting between them. CDR3: CASSETGRGQPQHF. CDR3 DNA sequence: TGTGCCAGCAGTGAAACGGGGCGAGGGCAGCCCCAGCATTTT. The full variable domain, completed using reference TRBV2 and TRBJ1-5, is EPEVTQTPSHQVTQMGQEVILRCVPISNHLYFYWYRQILGQKVEFLVSFYNNEISEKSEIFDDQFSVERPDGSNFTLKIRSTKLEDSAMYFCASSETGRGQPQHFGDGTRLSIL.

This rearrangement joins TRBV28 to TRBJ2-3; 7 bases line up with TRBD1. The J segment lost 2 bases and the V segment lost 2 bases, leaving 7 bases of the junction unmatched. The V gene's germline CDR1 is MDHEN and CDR2 SYDVKM. The CDR3 has 16 amino acids. The CDR3 loop is CASSLQGQFLTDTQYF. The CDR3 DNA follows: TGTGCCAGCAGTTTACAGGGACAGTTCCTCACAGATACGCAGTATTTT.

In its sample, this clone was seen a few times. The V call is TRBV7-2, the J call TRBJ1-2; D unclear. V was shortened by 1 base and J by 5 bases, with 11 bases between the two germline ends. Per the germline V gene, CDR1 is SGHTA and CDR2 is FQGNSA. The CDR3 spans 14 residues. The DNA of the CDR3 is TGTGCCAGCAGCTTAGAGCAGAGAGCGTATGGCTACACCTTC. Translating it yields CASSLEQRAYGYTF.

V is TRBV27 and J is TRBJ2-1; D perhaps matches TRBD2 (5 bases). This CDR3 is 15 amino acids long. Deletions cut 6 bases from V and 10 bases from J, with 22 bases between. Germline CDR1 and CDR2: MNHEY and SMNVEV (reference sequence). Written as DNA, the CDR3 is TGTGCCAGCAGCCCGCCAGGCGTCCCGGCGGGCGAGCAGTTCTTC. This sequence encodes CASSPPGVPAGEQFF.

This clone has more than one count but fewer than ten. The rearrangement links TRBV2 to TRBJ2-5; no definite D call. V was shortened by 3 bases and J by 3 bases, with 8 bases between the two germline ends. Germline loops: CDR1 SNHLY, CDR2 FYNNEI. The CDR3 sequence is 13 residues long. The CDR3 reads CASSDWTEETQYF. CDR3 nucleotide sequence: TGTGCCAGCAGTGACTGGACGGAAGAGACCCAGTACTTC.

This rearrangement joins TRBV6-5 to TRBJ2-5; 7 positions agree with TRBD1. The J call may not be correct, given that the DNA end is closer to TRBJ2-7. The germline V gene encodes CDR1 MNHEY and CDR2 SVGAGI. The CDR3 runs 15 residues. For the CDR3, the DNA is TGTGCCAGCAAAAAGCCGGGACAGAGGTCTGTCGAGCAGTACTTC. It codes for CASKKPGQRSVEQYF.

The chain couples TRBV5-1 to TRBJ1-2; D is unclear. Germline V gene sequence: CDR1 SGHRS, CDR2 YFSETQ. The CDR3 has 14 amino acids. V shed 4 bases and J shed 6 bases, with 16 bases lying between them. DNA of the CDR3: TGCGCCAGCAGCCGGGATTTTGTGGGAGATGGCTACACCTTC. Translation: CASSRDFVGDGYTF.

This clone was observed a handful of times. The chain is built from TRBV13 and TRBJ2-7; 14 bases are shared with TRBD2. J lost 7 bases, V lost 3 bases, and 8 bases had no gene match. Germline loops: CDR1 PRHDT, CDR2 FYEKMQ (reference sequence). The CDR3 length is 16 residues. In DNA form, the CDR3 reads TGTGCCAGCAGCTTTCGACTAGCGGGAGGGTTCCGGGAGCAGTACTTC. It yields the protein CASSFRLAGGFREQYF.

This sequence joins TRBV6-5 and TRBJ2-7; D call uncertain. With 2 bases removed from V and 3 bases from J, the gap between germline ends came to 14 bases. The CDR3 contains 15 residues. Looked up from germline, CDR1 is MNHEY and CDR2 is SVGAGI. The CDR3 DNA reads as TGTGCCAGCAGTTACGGACCCGGGTTGCACTACGAGCAGTACTTC. This gives the protein CASSYGPGLHYEQYF.

This chain uses TRBV9 with TRBJ2-7; 7 positions agree with TRBD2. The germline V gene encodes CDR1 SGDLS and CDR2 YYNGEE. This CDR3 region has 14 residues. Trimming took 2 bases from V and 5 from J; bases not matched to a gene: 7. DNA for the CDR3: TGTGCCAGCAGCGTGGGACCGGGAGGAGACGAGCAGTACTTC. The encoded protein is CASSVGPGGDEQYF. The variable domain in full, completed from reference TRBV9 and TRBJ2-7, reads DSGVTQTPKHLITATGQRVTLRCSPRSGDLSVYWYQQSLDQGLQFLIQYYNGEERAKGNILERFSAQQFPDLHSELNLSSLELGDSALYFCASSVGPGGDEQYFGPGTRLTVT.

This clone has just one count. This chain joins TRBV4-1 and TRBJ1-5, with D perhaps matching TRBD1 (5 bases). CDR1 and CDR2 from the germline V gene are MGHRA and YSYEKL. The CDR3 runs to 20 residues. Trimming cost V 0 bases and J 1 base, with 22 bases left between them. The DNA of the CDR3 is TGCGCCAGCAGCCAAGATTTAACCGGGGCGCTAAAGGGGAGCAATCAGCCCCAGCATTTT. It is translated as CASSQDLTGALKGSNQPQHF.

This clone was counted between two and nine times. The chain uses TRBV6-6 and TRBJ1-5; 7 nucleotides line up with TRBD1. The V gene's germline CDR1 is MNHNY and CDR2 SVGAGI (reference sequence). V was pared by 4 bases and J by 3 bases, with 9 bases of the junction left unmatched. This CDR3 is built from 16 residues. The CDR3 is CASSLGQSPYNQPQHF. The CDR3 DNA sequence: TGTGCCAGCAGTTTGGGACAGAGCCCTTACAATCAGCCCCAGCATTTT.

The genes are TRBV30 and TRBJ2-5; 11 nucleotides match TRBD2. There are 14 residues in the CDR3. The ends lost 3 bases at V and 4 bases at J; junction bases unmatched: 4. Germline V gives CDR1 GTSNPN, CDR2 SVGIG (reference sequence). CDR3 coding DNA: TGTGCCTGGAGGGTAGCGGGGGGGAGAGAGACCCAGTACTTC. It specifies CAWRVAGGRETQYF.